This T cell receptor beta chain is from a study of cytomegalovirus exposure and HLA in healthy donors. There are 13 residues in the CDR3. The germline V gene has CDR1 SEHNR and CDR2 FQNEAQ (reference sequence). Trimming removed 5 bases from V and 2 bases from J; junction bases left unmatched: 2. Study-wide results and limits: Association with HLA alleles at 0.05 false discovery rate was found for 15,000 or so TCR beta sequences in a later analysis. Three chains tied to CMV proved CMV antigen-specific in vitro.

The PCR made use of 60 Vbeta and 13 Jbeta primers. This table comes from immunoSEQ multiplex PCR, and its TCRdb copy is limited to in-frame clones, with some not included. There are around 100,000 clones in the sample; around two thirds occur only once, and less than 3.5% lies in the top ten. For this clone: The antigen is unknown.

This clonotype was sampled from a woman aged 45-60 years in good health and CMV-seronegative. Material: PBMCs. V is TRBV7-9 and J is TRBJ1-2, with 7 bases matching TRBD1. For the CDR3, the DNA is TGTGCCAGCAGCCGGGGACAGAACTATGGCTACACCTTC. Translating it yields CASSRGQNYGYTF.